This T cell receptor beta chain was identified in a study of technical replicates of blood from a handful of donors. Measured with immunoSEQ multiplex PCR; TCRdb has only the in-frame clones, and not every one. The data contain about 70,000 clones, about 94% of them singletons. The V segment lost 0 bases and the J segment 0 bases; nucleotides outside the gene matches: 5. The germline CDR1 and CDR2 sequences are LGHNT and FRNRAP. The length of the CDR3 is 17 residues. V gene TRBV12-5 combines with J gene TRBJ1-3, with TRBD1 matching over 7 bases. Sequenced input: T cells isolated from PBMCs. The TCR comes from a human donor in good health. The DNA of the CDR3 is TGTGCTAGTGGTTTGGTCGTGACAGGGAACTCTGGAAACACCATATATTTT. Translation gives CASGLVVTGNSGNTIYF.